This T cell receptor (beta chain) was identified in a study of cytomegalovirus exposure and HLA in healthy donors. Overall study results and limits: Relative to the approximately 700-donor mean, N-insertions were reportedly fewer in an Asian-associated ancestry cluster in a later analysis. It was taken for granted in presence/absence analyses that sequencing depth across donors was roughly uniform. A previous analysis found most TCR beta V segments productive roughly 87% or roughly 30% of the time.

Notes on this clone: Its antigen is still unknown.

The CDR3 has 11 amino acids. The V end was cut by 3 bases, the J end by 10 bases, with 7 bases between. Germline V gene sequence: CDR1 LNHDA, CDR2 SQIVND (reference sequence). Primers for the PCR totalled 60 Vbeta and 13 Jbeta. Generated by immunoSEQ multiplex PCR, the TCRdb table keeps only in-frame clones and is missing some. This table holds about 69,000 clones, less than 70% found once. The material sequenced was PBMCs. This clonotype was obtained from a woman aged 25 to 39 in good health and CMV-seronegative. V and J are TRBV19 and TRBJ2-1; possibly TRBD1 for D (5 bases). CDR3 region: CASSIRTEQFF. CDR3 nucleotides: TGTGCCAGTAGTATCCGGACAGAGCAGTTCTTC.